This T cell receptor beta chain was identified during a study of cytomegalovirus exposure and HLA in healthy donors. Study results and limitations: Presence/absence analyses assumed roughly uniform sequencing depth across donors, which may not hold. The study designated about 160 TCR beta chains cytomegalovirus-associated.

With regard to this clone: Its antigen is not known.

Trimming stripped 9 bases from V and 0 bases from J, with 21 bases between. CDR3 length: 17 residues. Germline V gives CDR1 SNHLY, CDR2 FYNNEI. Amplification used 60 Vbeta primers and 13 Jbeta primers. The protocol was immunoSEQ multiplex PCR, while the TCRdb copy is restricted to in-frame clones and leaves out a portion. The sample has approximately 100,000 clones; roughly a tenth are singletons. Sequenced material: PBMCs. This TCR derives from a man in his forties in good health and CMV-seropositive. The chain has TRBV2 and TRBJ1-5; perhaps TRBD1 as D (6 bases). CDR3 nucleotides: TGTGCCAGTTCGACAGGTTCGAGGTCCGTTAGCAATCAGCCCCAGCATTTT. It specifies CASSTGSRSVSNQPQHF.